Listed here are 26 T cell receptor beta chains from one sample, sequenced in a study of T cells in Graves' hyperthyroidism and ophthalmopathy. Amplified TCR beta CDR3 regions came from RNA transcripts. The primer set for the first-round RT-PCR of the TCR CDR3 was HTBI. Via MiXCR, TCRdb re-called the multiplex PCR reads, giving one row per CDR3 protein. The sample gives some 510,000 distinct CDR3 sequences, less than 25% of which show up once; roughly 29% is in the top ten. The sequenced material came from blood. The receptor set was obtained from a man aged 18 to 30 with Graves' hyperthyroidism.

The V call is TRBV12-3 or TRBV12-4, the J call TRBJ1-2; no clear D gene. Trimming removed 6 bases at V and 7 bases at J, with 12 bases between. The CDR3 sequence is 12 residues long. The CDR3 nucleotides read TGTGCCAGCAGCCGAACCCAAAGTGGCTACACCTTC. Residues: CASSRTQSGYTF.

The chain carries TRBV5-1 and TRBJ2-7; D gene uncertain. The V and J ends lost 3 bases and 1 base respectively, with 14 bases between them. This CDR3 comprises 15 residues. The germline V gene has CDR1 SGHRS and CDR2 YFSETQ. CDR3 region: CASSSSVGWSYEQYF. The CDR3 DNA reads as TGCGCCAGCAGCTCATCCGTCGGCTGGTCCTACGAGCAGTACTTC.

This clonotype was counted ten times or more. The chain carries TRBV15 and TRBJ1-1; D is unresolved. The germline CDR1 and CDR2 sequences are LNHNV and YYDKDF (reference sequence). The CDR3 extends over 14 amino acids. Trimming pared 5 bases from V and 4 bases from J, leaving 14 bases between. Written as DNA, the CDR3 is TGTGCCACCAGCGTGGCCAAGGTTAGCACTGAAGCTTTCTTT. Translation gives CATSVAKVSTEAFF. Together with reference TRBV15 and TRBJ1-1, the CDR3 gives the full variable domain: DAMVIQNPRYQVTQFGKPVTLSCSQTLNHNVMYWYQQKSSQAPKLLFHYYDKDFNNEADTPDNFQSRRPNTSFCFLDIRSPGLGDTAMYLCATSVAKVSTEAFFGQGTRLTVV.

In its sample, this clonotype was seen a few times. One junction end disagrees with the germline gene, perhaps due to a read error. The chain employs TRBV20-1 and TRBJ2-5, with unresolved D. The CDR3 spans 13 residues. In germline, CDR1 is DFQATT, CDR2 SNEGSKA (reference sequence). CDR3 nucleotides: TGCAGTGCTCGTGGACCAAGGAAGGAGACCAAGTACTTC. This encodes CSARGPRKETKYF.

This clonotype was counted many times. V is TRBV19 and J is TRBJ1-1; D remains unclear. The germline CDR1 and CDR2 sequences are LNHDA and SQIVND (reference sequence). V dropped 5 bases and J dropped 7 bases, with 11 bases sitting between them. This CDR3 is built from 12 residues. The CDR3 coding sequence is TGTGCCAGTAGTTGGATGGACGGTGAAGCTTTCTTT. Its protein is CASSWMDGEAFF.

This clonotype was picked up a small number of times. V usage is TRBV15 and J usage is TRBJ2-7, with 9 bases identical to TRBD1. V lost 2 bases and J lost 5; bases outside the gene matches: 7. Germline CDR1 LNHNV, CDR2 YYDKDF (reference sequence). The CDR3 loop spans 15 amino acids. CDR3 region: CATSRTGGAVHEQYF. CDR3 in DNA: TGTGCCACCAGCAGAACAGGGGGCGCCGTCCACGAGCAGTACTTC. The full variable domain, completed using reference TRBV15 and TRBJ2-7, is DAMVIQNPRYQVTQFGKPVTLSCSQTLNHNVMYWYQQKSSQAPKLLFHYYDKDFNNEADTPDNFQSRRPNTSFCFLDIRSPGLGDTAMYLCATSRTGGAVHEQYFGPGTRLTVT.

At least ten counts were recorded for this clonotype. The CDR3 protein is CASHILHGTEAFF. CDR3 in DNA: TGTGCCAGCCATATCCTACATGGGACTGAAGCTTTCTTT. The V gene is TRBV2, the J gene TRBJ1-1, with D hard to call. This CDR3 has 13 amino acids. V was trimmed by 8 bases and J by 5 bases, leaving 15 bases between them. Germline loops: CDR1 SNHLY, CDR2 FYNNEI.

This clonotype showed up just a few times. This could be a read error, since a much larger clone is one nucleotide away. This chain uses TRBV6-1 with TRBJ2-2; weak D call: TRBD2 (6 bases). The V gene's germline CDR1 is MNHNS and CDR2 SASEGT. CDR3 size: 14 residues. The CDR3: CLSGQGGYTGELFF. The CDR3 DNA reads TGTCTAAGTGGGCAGGGAGGATACACCGGGGAGCTGTTTTTT.

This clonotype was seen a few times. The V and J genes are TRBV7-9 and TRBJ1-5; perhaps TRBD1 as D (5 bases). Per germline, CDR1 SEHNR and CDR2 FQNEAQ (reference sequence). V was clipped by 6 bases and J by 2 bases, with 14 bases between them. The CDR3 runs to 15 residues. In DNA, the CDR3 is TGTGCCAGCAGTTTGGGGGGTTTTGGCAATCAGCCCCAGCATTTT. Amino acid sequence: CASSLGGFGNQPQHF.

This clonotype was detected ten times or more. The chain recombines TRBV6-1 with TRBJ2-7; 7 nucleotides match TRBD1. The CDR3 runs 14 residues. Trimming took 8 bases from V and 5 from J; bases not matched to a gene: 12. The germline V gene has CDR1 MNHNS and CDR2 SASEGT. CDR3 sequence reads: CASSGPGQVDEQYF. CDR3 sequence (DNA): TGTGCCAGCTCGGGCCCCGGACAGGTGGACGAGCAGTACTTC.

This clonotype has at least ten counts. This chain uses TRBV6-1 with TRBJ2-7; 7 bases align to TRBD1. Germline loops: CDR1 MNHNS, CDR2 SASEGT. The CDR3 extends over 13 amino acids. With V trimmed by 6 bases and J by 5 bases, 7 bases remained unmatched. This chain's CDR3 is CASRVQGSHEQYF. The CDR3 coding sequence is TGTGCCAGCAGGGTACAGGGGTCCCACGAGCAGTACTTC.

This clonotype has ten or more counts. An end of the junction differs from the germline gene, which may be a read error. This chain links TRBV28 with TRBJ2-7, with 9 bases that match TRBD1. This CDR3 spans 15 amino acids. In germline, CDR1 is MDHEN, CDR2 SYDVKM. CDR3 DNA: TGTGCCGCGTCCTCCGGGACAGGGCCCTCCCACGAGCAGTACTTC. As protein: CAASSGTGPSHEQYF.

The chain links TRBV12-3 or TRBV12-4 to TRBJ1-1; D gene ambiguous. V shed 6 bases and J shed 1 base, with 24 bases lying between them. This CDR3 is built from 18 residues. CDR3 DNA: TGTGCCAGCAGAACTGGGGTGGGCCGTTCCAAGGGGAACACTGAAGCTTTCTTT. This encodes CASRTGVGRSKGNTEAFF.

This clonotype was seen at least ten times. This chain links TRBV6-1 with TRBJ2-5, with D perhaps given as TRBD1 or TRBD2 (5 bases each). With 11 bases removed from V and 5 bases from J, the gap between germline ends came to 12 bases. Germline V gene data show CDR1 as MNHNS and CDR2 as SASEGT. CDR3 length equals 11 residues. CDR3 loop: CAFRGGETQYF. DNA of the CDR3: TGTGCCTTTCGGGGCGGGGAGACCCAGTACTTC.

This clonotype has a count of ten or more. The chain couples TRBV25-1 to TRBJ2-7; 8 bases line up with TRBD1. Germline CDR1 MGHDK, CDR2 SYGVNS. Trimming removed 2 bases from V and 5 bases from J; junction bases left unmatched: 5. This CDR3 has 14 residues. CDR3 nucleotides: TGTGCCAGCAGTGAAAGGACAGGGTTTGACGAGCAGTACTTC. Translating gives CASSERTGFDEQYF.

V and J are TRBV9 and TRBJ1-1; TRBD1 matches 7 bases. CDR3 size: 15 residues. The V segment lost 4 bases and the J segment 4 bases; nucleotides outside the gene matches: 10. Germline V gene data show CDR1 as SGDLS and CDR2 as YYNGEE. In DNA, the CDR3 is TGTGCCAGCAGCCCTAGACAGGGTTGGGCCACTGAAGCTTTCTTT. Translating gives CASSPRQGWATEAFF.

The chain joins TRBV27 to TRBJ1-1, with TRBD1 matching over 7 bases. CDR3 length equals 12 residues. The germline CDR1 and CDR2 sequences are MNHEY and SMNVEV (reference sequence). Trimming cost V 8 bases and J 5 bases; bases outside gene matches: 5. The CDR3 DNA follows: TGTGCCAGCTGGGACAGCCCGACTGAAGCTTTCTTT. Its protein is CASWDSPTEAFF.

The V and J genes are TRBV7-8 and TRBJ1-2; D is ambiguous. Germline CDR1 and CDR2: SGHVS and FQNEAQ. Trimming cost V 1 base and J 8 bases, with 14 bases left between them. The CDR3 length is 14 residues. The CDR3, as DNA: TGTGCCAGCAGCTTAGGCGACGGCTCTGGGGGCTACACCTTC. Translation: CASSLGDGSGGYTF.

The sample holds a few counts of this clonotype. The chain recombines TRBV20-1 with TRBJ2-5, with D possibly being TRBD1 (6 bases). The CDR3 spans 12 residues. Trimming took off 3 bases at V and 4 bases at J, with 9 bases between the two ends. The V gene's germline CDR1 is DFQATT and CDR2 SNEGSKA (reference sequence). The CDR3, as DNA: TGCAGTGCTAGGTGGGGGCGAGAGACCCAGTACTTC. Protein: CSARWGRETQYF.

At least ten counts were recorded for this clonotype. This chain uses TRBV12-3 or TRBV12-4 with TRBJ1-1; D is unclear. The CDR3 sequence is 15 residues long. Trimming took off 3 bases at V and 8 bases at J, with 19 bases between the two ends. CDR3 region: CASSLGLTASSEAFF. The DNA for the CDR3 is TGTGCCAGCAGTTTGGGATTGACCGCCTCTTCGGAAGCTTTCTTT.

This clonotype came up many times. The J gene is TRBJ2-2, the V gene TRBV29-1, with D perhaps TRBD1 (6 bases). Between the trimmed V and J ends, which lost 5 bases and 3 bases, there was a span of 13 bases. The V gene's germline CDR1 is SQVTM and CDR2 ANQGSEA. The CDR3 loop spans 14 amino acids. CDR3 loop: CSVLGAGDTGELFF. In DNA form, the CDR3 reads TGCAGCGTTTTGGGGGCAGGGGACACCGGGGAGCTGTTTTTT.

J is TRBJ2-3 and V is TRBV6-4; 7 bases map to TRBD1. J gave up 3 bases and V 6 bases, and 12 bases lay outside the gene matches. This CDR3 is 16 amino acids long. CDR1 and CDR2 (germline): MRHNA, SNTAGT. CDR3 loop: CASRDSTGRSTDTQYF. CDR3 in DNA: TGTGCCAGCAGGGATTCGACAGGGCGGTCGACAGATACGCAGTATTTT.

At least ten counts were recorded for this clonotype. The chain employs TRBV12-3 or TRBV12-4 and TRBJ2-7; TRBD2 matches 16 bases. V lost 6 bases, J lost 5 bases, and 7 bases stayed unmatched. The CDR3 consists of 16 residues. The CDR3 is CASSPGLAGGTHEQYF. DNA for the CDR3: TGTGCCAGCAGCCCGGGACTAGCGGGGGGGACCCACGAGCAGTACTTC.

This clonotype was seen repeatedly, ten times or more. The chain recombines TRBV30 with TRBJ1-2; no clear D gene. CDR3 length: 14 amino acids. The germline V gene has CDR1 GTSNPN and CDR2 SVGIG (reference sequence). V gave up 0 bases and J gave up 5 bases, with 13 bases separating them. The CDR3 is CAWSVRQPIYGYTF. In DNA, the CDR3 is TGTGCCTGGAGTGTACGGCAGCCCATTTATGGCTACACCTTC.

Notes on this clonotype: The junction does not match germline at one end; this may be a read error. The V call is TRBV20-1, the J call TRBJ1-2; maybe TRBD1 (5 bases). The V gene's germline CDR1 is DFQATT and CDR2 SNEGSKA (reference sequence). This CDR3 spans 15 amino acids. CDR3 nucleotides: TGCAGTGCTAGAGATCTGAACCAGGGTCTCTATGGCTACGCCTTC. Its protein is CSARDLNQGLYGYAF.

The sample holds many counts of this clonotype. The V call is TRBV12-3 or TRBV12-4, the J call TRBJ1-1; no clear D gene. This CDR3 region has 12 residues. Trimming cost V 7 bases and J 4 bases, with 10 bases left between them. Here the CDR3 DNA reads TGTGCCAGCACCCGGAAGGGCACTGAAGCTTTCTTT. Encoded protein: CASTRKGTEAFF.